This T cell receptor (beta chain) was sequenced in a study of Graves' ophthalmopathy and Graves' hyperthyroidism. CDR1 SGHAT and CDR2 FQNNGV come from the germline V gene. This CDR3 is built from 16 residues. Between the trimmed V and J ends, which lost 0 bases and 5 bases, there was a span of 16 bases. Study results and caveats: Stable hyperthyroidism and ophthalmopathy were told apart by a 13-signature model, which achieved 85% to 90% sensitivity and more than 75% specificity. Most clonotypes expanded in thyroid above 0.001 frequency were present in blood too.

Remarks on this clonotype: The antigen is not known.

Scientists amplified the TCR beta CDR3 regions from RNA transcripts. The authors performed first-round RT-PCR with HTBI primers and then a second-round multiplex PCR. One entry per CDR3 protein, called by TCRdb with MiXCR from the multiplex PCR reads. This table holds approximately 330,000 distinct CDR3 sequences, around a sixth found once. This receptor was obtained from an adult man with Graves' ophthalmopathy. The chain carries TRBV11-2 and TRBJ2-5; D ambiguous. Sequencing was performed on peripheral blood. As DNA, the CDR3 is TGTGCCAGCAGCTTAGATTTTAGAATCATGGGTGAGACCCAGTACTTC. It codes for CASSLDFRIMGETQYF.